This T cell receptor beta chain was identified in a study of blood T cells in healthy people across ages. Primers used in a second PCR of roughly 6 to 11 cycles were a sample-barcoded 5' primer and a J-beta primer mix. TCRdb reprocessed the 5' RACE reads with MiXCR, giving one entry per CDR3 protein. This table holds about 570,000 distinct CDR3 sequences, 27% found once. Concerning this clonotype itself: Its specificity is not known.

General study findings and limits: A strong correlation was found between TCR beta diversity and the percentage of naive T cells.

V lost 7 bases and J lost 11, with 22 bases in between. CDR3 size: 14 residues. CDR1 SNHLY and CDR2 FYNNEI come from the germline V gene. The source material was blood. This receptor was identified in a woman in her seventies in good health. The chain couples TRBV2 to TRBJ2-3; D might be TRBD1 (5 bases). The CDR3 DNA reads TGTGCCAGCAAAGATAGACAGTCCTCCACCGGGCAGTATTTT. This gives the protein CASKDRQSSTGQYF.